This TCR beta chain was found in a study of beta chain features in type 1 diabetes. Investigators reverse transcribed all isolated RNA, so they sequenced expressed TCRB transcripts. TCRdb's copy holds only in-frame clones and misses some; the assay was immunoSEQ multiplex PCR. The repertoire holds about 220,000 clones, with roughly 11% as singletons. Based on CD45RO/CCR7/CD25/CD127/CD95/CD27, CD4+ regulatory, stem cell-like memory, naive and central memory cells were sorted. The CDR3 contains 14 residues. The germline gives CDR1 MNHEY, CDR2 SMNVEV (reference sequence). V was clipped by 5 bases and J by 0 bases, with 8 bases between them.

The sequence derives from a man between 18 and 29 years old in good health. The sequenced material came from central memory CD4+ T cells from blood. V is TRBV27 and J is TRBJ2-4; D is unclear. The CDR3 nucleotides are TGTGCCAGCAGTCCCGTAAGAGCCAAAAACATTCAGTACTTC. It is translated as CASSPVRAKNIQYF.